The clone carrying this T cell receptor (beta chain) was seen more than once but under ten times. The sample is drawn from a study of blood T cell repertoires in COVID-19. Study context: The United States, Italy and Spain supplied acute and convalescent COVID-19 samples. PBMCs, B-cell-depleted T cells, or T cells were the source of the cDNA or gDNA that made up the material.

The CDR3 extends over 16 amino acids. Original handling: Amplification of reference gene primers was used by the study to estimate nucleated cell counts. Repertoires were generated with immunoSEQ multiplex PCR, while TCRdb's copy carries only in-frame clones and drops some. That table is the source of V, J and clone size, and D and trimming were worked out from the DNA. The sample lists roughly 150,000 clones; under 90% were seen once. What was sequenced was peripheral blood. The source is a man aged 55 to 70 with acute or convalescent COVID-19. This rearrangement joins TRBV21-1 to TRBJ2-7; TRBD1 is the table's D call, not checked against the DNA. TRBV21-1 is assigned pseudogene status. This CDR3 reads CASSKGGDRHYYEQYF. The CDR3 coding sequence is TGTGCCAGCAGCAAAGGGGGGGACAGGCATTACTACGAGCAGTACTTC.